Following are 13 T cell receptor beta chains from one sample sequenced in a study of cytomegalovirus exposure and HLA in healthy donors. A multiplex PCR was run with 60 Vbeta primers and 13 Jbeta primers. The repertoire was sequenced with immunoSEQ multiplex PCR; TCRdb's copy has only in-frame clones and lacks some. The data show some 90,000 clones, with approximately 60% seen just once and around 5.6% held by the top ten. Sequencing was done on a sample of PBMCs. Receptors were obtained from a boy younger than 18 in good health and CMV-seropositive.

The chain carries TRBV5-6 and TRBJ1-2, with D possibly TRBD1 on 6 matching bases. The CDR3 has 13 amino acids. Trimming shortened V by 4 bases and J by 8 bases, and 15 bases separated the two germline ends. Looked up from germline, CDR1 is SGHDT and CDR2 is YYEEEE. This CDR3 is CASSHKGGSGYTF. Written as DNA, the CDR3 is TGTGCCAGCAGCCATAAGGGGGGGAGCGGCTACACCTTC.

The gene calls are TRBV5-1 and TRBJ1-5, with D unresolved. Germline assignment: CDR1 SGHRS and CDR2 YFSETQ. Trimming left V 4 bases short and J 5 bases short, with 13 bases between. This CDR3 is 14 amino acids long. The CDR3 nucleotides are TGCGCCAGCAGCACGGCAGGCACTGATCAGCCCCAGCATTTT. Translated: CASSTAGTDQPQHF.

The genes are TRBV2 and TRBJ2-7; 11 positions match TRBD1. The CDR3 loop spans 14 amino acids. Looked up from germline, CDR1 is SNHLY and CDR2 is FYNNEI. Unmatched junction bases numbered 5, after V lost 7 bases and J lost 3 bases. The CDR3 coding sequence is TGTGCCAGCATATCGGACAGGGGGCTCTACGAGCAGTACTTC. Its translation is CASISDRGLYEQYF.

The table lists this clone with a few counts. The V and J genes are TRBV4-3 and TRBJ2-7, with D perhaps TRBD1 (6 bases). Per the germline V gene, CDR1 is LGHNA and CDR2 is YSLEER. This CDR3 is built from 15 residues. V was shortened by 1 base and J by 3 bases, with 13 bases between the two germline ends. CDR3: CASSQGDTGFYEQYF. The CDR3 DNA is TGCGCCAGCAGCCAAGGGGACACGGGATTCTACGAGCAGTACTTC.

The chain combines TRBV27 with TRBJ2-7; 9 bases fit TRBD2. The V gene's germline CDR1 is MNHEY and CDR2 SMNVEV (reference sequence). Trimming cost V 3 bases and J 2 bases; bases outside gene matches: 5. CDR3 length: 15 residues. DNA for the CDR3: TGTGCCAGCAGTTTGGGGACTAGCCTTACCTACGAGCAGTACTTC. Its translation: CASSLGTSLTYEQYF.

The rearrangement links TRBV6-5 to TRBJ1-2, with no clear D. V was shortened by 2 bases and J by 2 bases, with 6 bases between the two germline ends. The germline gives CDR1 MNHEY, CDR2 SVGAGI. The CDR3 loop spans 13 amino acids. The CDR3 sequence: CASSYGQNYGYTF. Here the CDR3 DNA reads TGTGCCAGCAGTTACGGGCAGAACTATGGCTACACCTTC.

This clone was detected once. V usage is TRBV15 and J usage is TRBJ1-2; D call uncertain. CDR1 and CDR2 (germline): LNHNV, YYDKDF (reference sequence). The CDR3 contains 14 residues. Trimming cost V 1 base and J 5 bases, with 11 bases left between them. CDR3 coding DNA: TGTGCCACCAGCAGAGTAGCGTTTGGGTATGGCTACACCTTC. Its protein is CATSRVAFGYGYTF.

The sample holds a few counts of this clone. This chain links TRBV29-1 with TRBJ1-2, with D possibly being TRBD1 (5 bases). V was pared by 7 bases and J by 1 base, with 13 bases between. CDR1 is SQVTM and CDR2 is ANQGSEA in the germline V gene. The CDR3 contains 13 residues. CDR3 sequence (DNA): TGCAGCGCCGGGGGATCTTTTAACTATGGCTACACCTTC. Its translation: CSAGGSFNYGYTF.

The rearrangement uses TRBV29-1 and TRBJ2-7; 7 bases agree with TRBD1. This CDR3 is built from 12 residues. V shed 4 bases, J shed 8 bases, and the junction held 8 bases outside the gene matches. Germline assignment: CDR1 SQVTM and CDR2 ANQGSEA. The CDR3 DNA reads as TGCAGCGTTGGACAGGGATCGCCCCAGCAGTACTTC. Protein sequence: CSVGQGSPQQYF.

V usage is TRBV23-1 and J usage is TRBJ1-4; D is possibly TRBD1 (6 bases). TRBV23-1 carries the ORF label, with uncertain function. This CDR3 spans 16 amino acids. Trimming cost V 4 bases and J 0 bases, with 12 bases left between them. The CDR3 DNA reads TGCGCCAGCAGTCTGGACAGATTCTCAACTAATGAAAAACTGTTTTTT. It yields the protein CASSLDRFSTNEKLFF.

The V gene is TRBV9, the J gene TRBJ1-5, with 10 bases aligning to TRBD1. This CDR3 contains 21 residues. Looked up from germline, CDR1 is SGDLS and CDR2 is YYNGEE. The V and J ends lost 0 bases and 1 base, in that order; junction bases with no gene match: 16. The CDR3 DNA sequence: TGTGCCAGCAGCGTAGATTACCGTACTTCTAGGGGACAGGGGAGCAATCAGCCCCAGCATTTT. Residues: CASSVDYRTSRGQGSNQPQHF.

The CDR3 DNA is TGTGCCAGCAGTTACTCGTCCAGTCGATATGGCTACACCTTC. Translating it yields CASSYSSSRYGYTF. The rearrangement joins TRBV6-5 to TRBJ1-2; no clear D. V gave up 0 bases and J gave up 5 bases, with 10 bases separating them. CDR3 length equals 14 residues. The germline V gene encodes CDR1 MNHEY and CDR2 SVGAGI.

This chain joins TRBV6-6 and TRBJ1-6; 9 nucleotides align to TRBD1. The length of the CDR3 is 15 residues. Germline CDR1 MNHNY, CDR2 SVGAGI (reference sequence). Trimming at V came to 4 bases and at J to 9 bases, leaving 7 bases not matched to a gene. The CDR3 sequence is CASSLGGTGTSPLHF. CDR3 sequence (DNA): TGTGCCAGCAGTTTGGGGGGGACAGGGACTTCACCCCTCCACTTT.